This T cell receptor (beta chain) stems from a study of shared T cell receptors in the human thymus. Generated by immunoSEQ multiplex PCR, the TCRdb table keeps only in-frame clones and is missing some. Of some 640,000 clones listed, about 90% are singletons. The data also belong to a second study, concerning human thymus T cells. Turning to that study: Corrective surgery for congenital heart defects was being performed on the healthy Finnish infants who served as donors.

This TCR was recovered from a boy in the first two years of life with a congenital heart defect. The sample comprised thymocytes.

The CDR3 reads CASSQVNRAYSGANVLTF. CDR3 DNA: TGCGCCAGCAGCCAAGTAAACAGGGCCTACTCTGGGGCCAACGTCCTGACTTTC. The genes are TRBV4-3 and TRBJ2-6, with a possible D match to TRBD1 (6 bases). Per the germline V gene, CDR1 is LGHNA and CDR2 is YSLEER. This CDR3 region has 18 residues. The V end lost 1 base, the J end lost 0 bases, and 13 bases lay between the germline ends.